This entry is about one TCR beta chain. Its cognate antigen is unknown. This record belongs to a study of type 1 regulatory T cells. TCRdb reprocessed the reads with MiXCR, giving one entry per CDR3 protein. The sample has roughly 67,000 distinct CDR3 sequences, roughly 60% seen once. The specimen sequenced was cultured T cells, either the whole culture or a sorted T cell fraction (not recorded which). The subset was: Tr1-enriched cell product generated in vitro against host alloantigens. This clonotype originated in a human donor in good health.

The CDR3 DNA is TGTGCCAGCACTGCGGGACTACCCAATGAGCAGTTCTTC. Translated: CASTAGLPNEQFF. The rearrangement joins TRBV12-3 or TRBV12-4 to TRBJ2-1, with 7 bases fitting TRBD2. The V segment lost 7 bases and the J segment 6 bases; nucleotides outside the gene matches: 6. The CDR3 contains 13 residues.